This T cell receptor (beta chain) was obtained from a study of T cells in Graves' hyperthyroidism and ophthalmopathy. CDR1 and CDR2 from the germline V gene are SGHRS and YFSETQ. The V end was cut by 2 bases, the J end by 4 bases, with 12 bases between. This CDR3 is built from 14 residues. Around 9.9 ml of fresh peripheral blood supplied the PBMCs. RNA transcripts yielded amplified TCR beta CDR3 regions. The primer set for the first-round RT-PCR of the TCR CDR3 was HTBI. One entry per CDR3 protein, called by TCRdb with MiXCR from the multiplex PCR reads. Of more than 500,000 distinct CDR3 sequences in the sample, around 15% were seen once.

The TCR was taken from a woman between 40 and 55 years old with Graves' ophthalmopathy. The rearrangement uses TRBV5-1 and TRBJ1-2, with a possible D match to TRBD1 (6 bases). What was sequenced was blood. In DNA, the CDR3 is TGCGCCAGCAGCTTACAGGGATCAATCTATGGCTACACCTTC. The encoded protein is CASSLQGSIYGYTF.